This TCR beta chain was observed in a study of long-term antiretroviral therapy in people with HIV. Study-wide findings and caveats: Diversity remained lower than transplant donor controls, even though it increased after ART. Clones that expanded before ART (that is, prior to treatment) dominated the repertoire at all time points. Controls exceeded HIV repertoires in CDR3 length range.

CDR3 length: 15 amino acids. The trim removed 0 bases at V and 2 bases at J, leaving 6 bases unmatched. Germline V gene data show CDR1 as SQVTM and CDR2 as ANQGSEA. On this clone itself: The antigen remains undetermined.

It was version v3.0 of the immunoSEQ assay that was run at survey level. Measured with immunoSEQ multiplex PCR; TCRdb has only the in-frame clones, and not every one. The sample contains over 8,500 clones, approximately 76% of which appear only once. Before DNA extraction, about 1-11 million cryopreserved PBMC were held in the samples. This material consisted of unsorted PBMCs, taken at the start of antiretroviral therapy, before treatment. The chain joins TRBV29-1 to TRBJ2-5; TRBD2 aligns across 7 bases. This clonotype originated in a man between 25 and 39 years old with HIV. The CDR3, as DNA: TGCAGCGTTGAAGAATCAGCGGGAAGACAAGAGACCCAGTACTTC. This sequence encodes CSVEESAGRQETQYF.